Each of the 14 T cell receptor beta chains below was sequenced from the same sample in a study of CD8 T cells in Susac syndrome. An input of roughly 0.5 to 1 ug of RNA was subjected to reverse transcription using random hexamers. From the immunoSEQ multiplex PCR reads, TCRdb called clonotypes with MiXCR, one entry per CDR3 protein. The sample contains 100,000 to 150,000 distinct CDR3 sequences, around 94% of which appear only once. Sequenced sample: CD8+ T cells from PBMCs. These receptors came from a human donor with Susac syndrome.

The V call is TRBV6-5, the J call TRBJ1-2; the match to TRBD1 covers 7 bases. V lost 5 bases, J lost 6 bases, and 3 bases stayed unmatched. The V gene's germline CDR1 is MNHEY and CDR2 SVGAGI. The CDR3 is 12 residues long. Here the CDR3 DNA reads TGTGCCAGCAGTGTCGGGACAGATGGCTACACCTTC. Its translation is CASSVGTDGYTF.

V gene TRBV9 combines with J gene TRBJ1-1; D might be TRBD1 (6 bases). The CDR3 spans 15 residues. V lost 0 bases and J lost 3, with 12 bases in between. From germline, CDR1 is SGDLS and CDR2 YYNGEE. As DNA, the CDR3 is TGTGCCAGCAGCGTAGACGCAGGGGTGTACACTGAAGCTTTCTTT. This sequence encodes CASSVDAGVYTEAFF.

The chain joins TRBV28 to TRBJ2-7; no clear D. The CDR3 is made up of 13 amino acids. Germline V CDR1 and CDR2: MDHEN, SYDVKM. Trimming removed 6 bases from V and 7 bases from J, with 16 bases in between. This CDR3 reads CASSHLQTGEQYF. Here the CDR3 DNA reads TGTGCCAGCAGCCACCTACAAACGGGTGAGCAGTACTTC.

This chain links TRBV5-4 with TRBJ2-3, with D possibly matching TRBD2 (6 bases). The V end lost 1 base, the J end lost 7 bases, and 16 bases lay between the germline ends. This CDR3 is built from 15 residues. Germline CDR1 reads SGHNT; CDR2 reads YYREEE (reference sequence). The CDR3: CASSLRAGVRNTQYF. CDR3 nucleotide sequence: TGTGCCAGCAGCTTGCGAGCGGGCGTGAGGAATACGCAGTATTTT.

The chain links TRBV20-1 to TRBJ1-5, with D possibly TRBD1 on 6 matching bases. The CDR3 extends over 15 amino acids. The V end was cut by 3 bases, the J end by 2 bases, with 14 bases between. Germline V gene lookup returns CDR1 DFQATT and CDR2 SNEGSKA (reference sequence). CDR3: CSASIPGEGNQPQHF. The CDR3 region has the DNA TGCAGTGCTAGTATACCAGGGGAGGGCAATCAGCCCCAGCATTTT.

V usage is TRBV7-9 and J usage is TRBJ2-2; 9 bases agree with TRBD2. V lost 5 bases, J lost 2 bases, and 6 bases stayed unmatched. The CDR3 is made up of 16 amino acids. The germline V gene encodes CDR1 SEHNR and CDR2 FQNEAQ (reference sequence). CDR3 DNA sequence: TGTGCCAGCAGCACAACACTAGCGGGTAACACCGGGGAGCTGTTTTTT. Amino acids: CASSTTLAGNTGELFF.

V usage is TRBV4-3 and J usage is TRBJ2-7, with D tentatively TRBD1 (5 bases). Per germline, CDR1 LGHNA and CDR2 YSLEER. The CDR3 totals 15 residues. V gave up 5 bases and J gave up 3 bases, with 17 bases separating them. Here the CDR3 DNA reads TGCGCCAGCAGCTCAGGGAAGACGCCCATCTACGAGCAGTACTTC. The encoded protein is CASSSGKTPIYEQYF.

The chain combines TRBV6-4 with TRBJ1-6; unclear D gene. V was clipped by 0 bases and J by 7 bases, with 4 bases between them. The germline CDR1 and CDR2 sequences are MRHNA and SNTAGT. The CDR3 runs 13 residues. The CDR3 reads CASSDSSNSPLHF. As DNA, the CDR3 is TGTGCCAGCAGTGACTCGTCGAATTCACCCCTCCACTTT.

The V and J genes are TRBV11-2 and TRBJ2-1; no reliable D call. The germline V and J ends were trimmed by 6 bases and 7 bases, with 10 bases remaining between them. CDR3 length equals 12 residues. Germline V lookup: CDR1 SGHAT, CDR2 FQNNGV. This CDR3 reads CASSRDGNEQFF. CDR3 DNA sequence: TGTGCCAGCAGTCGAGACGGGAATGAGCAGTTCTTC.

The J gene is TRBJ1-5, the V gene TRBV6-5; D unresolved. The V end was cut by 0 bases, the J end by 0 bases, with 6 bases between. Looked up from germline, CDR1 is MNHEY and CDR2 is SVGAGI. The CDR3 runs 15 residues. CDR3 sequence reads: CASSYSPTSNQPQHF. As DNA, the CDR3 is TGTGCCAGCAGTTACTCACCGACTAGCAATCAGCCCCAGCATTTT.

The DNA of the CDR3 is TGCAGTGCTAGAGATCTCGAGGCTACCTACGAGCAGTACTTC. This encodes CSARDLEATYEQYF. The chain is built from TRBV20-1 and TRBJ2-7; D unresolved. CDR1 and CDR2 (germline): DFQATT, SNEGSKA (reference sequence). Trimming pared 0 bases from V and 2 bases from J, leaving 11 bases between. The CDR3 sequence is 14 residues long.

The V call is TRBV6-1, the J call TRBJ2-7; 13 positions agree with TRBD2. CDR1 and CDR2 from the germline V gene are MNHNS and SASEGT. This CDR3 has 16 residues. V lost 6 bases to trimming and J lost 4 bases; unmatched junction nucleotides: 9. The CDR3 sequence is CASSDWTSGSRYEQYF. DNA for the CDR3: TGTGCCAGCAGCGATTGGACTAGCGGGAGTAGGTACGAGCAGTACTTC.

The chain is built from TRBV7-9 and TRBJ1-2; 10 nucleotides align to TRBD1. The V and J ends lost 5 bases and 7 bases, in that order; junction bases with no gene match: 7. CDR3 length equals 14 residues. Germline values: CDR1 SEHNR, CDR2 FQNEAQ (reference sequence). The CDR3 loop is CASSPGQGEGGYTF. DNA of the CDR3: TGTGCCAGCAGCCCCGGACAGGGGGAGGGTGGCTACACCTTC.

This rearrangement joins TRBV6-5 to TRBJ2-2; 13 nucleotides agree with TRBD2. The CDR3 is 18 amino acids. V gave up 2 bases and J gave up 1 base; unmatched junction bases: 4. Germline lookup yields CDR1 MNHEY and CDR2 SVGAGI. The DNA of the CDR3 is TGTGCCAGCAGTTACCCCGGGACTAGCGGGGTGAACACCGGGGAGCTGTTTTTT. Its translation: CASSYPGTSGVNTGELFF.